This is a list of T cell receptor beta chains from one sample in a study of OX40 agonist ivuxolimab in advanced cancers. Sequencing was performed with immunoSEQ multiplex PCR; in TCRdb, only in-frame clones are kept and a portion is missing. The sample lists approximately 45,000 clones, just under 95% occurring once. The starting material was CD4+ or CD8+ T cells sorted from blood, obtained in a trial of the OX40 agonist ivuxolimab. The source of these receptors is an adult with an advanced solid tumor such as melanoma, head and neck, liver or kidney cancer. The CDR3 runs from the conserved cysteine through the conserved F or W. D genes are given only for firm matches.

v_gene,d_gene,j_gene,CDR3aa
TRBV4-3,.,TRBJ2-7,CASSQDGQGTYEQYF
TRBV19,.,TRBJ1-1,CASSIGATEAFF
TRBV29-1,.,TRBJ2-7,CSVEEGTGSYEQYF
TRBV5-6,TRBD2,TRBJ2-7,CASSFGLGSSYEQYF
TRBV6-5,.,TRBJ2-7,CASSAFGSAYEQYF
TRBV28,.,TRBJ2-1,CASSLSAAYNEQFF
TRBV21-1,.,TRBJ2-1,CASSKGESFYNEQFF
TRBV29-1,.,TRBJ2-1,CSVVGMHEQFF
TRBV4-3,.,TRBJ2-7,CASSQKGEARYPDEQYF
TRBV29-1,.,TRBJ1-1,CSGGLSAEAFF
TRBV7-8,.,TRBJ2-3,CASSLNLPDTQYF
TRBV6-5,.,TRBJ2-2,CASNPGNTGELFF
TRBV13,.,TRBJ2-1,CASSLWRGSAYNEQFF
TRBV11-2,TRBD2,TRBJ2-7,CASSLGREGPYEQYF
TRBV7-8,.,TRBJ1-4,CASSLQGYATNEKLFF
TRBV9,TRBD1,TRBJ2-7,CASSGPNRGRHEQYF
TRBV19,.,TRBJ2-3,CASSISGGTDTQYF
TRBV19,TRBD2,TRBJ2-7,CASSTYREARLDEQYF
TRBV19,TRBD1,TRBJ2-1,CASSIDNAGGGYNEQFF
TRBV4-3,.,TRBJ2-1,CASSSFGRGSYNEQFF
TRBV4-2,.,TRBJ2-7,CASSQPAGEGVNEQYF
TRBV5-1,.,TRBJ1-1,CASRWGQYTEAFF
TRBV27,TRBD1,TRBJ2-7,CASSSPGQGPGEQYF
TRBV6-6,TRBD1,TRBJ2-7,CASSPNSGTAYYEQYF